The 15 T cell receptor beta chains given below trace back to one sample, sequenced in a study of early stage breast cancer tumors (dated by TCRdb to 2015 to 2018). The library was generated by the immunoSEQ multiplex PCR assay. In TCRdb, the immuneACCESS table is reduced to in-frame sequences with V and J assigned. These tables do not hold every clone; where another copy was compared, an unresolved V gene accounts for under half, and the others remain unexplained. The sample contains about 30,000 clones, over 70% of them found a single time. 9.5% to 13% of the sample is in the top ten clones. Sample: breast tumor tissue. Receptors originate from a person aged 30-39 years with breast cancer.

The chain has TRBV2 and TRBJ1-1, with 10 bases aligning to TRBD1. Trimming at V came to 5 bases and at J to 1 base, leaving 7 bases not matched to a gene. From germline, CDR1 is SNHLY and CDR2 FYNNEI. The CDR3 has 16 residues. The CDR3 coding sequence is TGTGCCAGCAGTAGTCGGGACAGGGGAGAGAACACTGAAGCTTTCTTT. It yields the protein CASSSRDRGENTEAFF.

The genes are TRBV7-2 and TRBJ1-3, with 7 bases lining up with TRBD1. V lost 5 bases, J lost 4 bases, and 5 bases stayed unmatched. Germline V lookup: CDR1 SGHTA, CDR2 FQGNSA. CDR3 size: 14 residues. DNA for the CDR3: TGTGCCAGCAGCCAACAGGGGATCGGAAACACCATATATTTT. Translation gives CASSQQGIGNTIYF.

The chain combines TRBV7-2 with TRBJ2-7; unclear D gene. V lost 4 bases to trimming and J lost 1 base, with 11 bases between them. From germline, CDR1 is SGHTA and CDR2 FQGNSA. This CDR3 comprises 14 residues. CDR3 DNA: TGTGCCAGCAGCTCGAACTCAGGTTCCTACGAGCAGTACTTC. Its translation: CASSSNSGSYEQYF.

The chain has TRBV5-8 and TRBJ2-5; no firm D call. The V end lost 1 base, the J end lost 7 bases, and 8 bases lay between the germline ends. Germline V lookup: CDR1 SGHTS, CDR2 YDEGEE. The CDR3 totals 12 residues. CDR3 DNA sequence: TGTGCCAGCAGCTTGAGACGAGGGACCCAGTACTTC. Translated: CASSLRRGTQYF.

The chain has TRBV25-1 and TRBJ2-3; TRBD2 agrees at 10 bases. Germline values: CDR1 MGHDK, CDR2 SYGVNS. The CDR3 has 15 residues. The V gene end was trimmed by 3 bases and the J gene end by 5 bases; junction bases not matched to a gene: 5. Written as DNA, the CDR3 is TGTGCCAGCAGTGATGCAGCGGGAGGGGGAGATACGCAGTATTTT. Translating gives CASSDAAGGGDTQYF.

The rearrangement links TRBV13 to TRBJ2-1; 9 bases match TRBD2. Germline V CDR1 and CDR2: PRHDT, FYEKMQ (reference sequence). The J segment lost 5 bases and the V segment lost 5 bases, leaving 10 bases of the junction unmatched. CDR3 length: 16 amino acids. CDR3 protein: CASSPGGTSRDNEQFF. The CDR3 DNA follows: TGTGCCAGCAGCCCAGGGGGGACTAGCAGAGACAATGAGCAGTTCTTC. Full variable domain (rest looked up from reference TRBV13 and TRBJ2-1): AAGVIQSPRHLIKEKRETATLKCYPIPRHDTVYWYQQGPGQDPQFLISFYEKMQSDKGSIPDRFSAQQFSDYHSELNMSSLELGDSALYFCASSPGGTSRDNEQFFGPGTRLTVL.

The rearrangement joins TRBV7-2 to TRBJ1-2; D might be TRBD1 (5 bases). The V end lost 5 bases, the J end lost 3 bases, and 10 bases lay between the germline ends. Germline loops: CDR1 SGHTA, CDR2 FQGNSA. This CDR3 is built from 13 residues. The CDR3 is CASSPDSDYGYTF. The DNA of the CDR3 is TGTGCCAGCAGCCCTGACAGCGACTATGGCTACACCTTC.

This clone has just a few counts. The chain links TRBV10-2 to TRBJ1-2; the match to TRBD1 covers 8 bases. V shed 4 bases, J shed 8 bases, and the junction held 6 bases outside the gene matches. The germline V gene encodes CDR1 WSHSY and CDR2 SAAADI. The CDR3 is made up of 13 amino acids. The CDR3: CASSGQGTGGYTF. The CDR3 DNA sequence: TGCGCCAGCAGTGGACAGGGGACGGGGGGCTACACCTTC.

This sequence joins TRBV27 and TRBJ1-6; D remains ambiguous. The V and J ends lost 1 base and 10 bases respectively, with 8 bases between them. The CDR3 loop spans 13 amino acids. The germline V gene encodes CDR1 MNHEY and CDR2 SMNVEV (reference sequence). CDR3 nucleotides: TGTGCCAGCAGTTTATTGCGGGAATCACCCCTCCACTTT. Its protein product is CASSLLRESPLHF.

The V and J genes are TRBV11-3 and TRBJ2-5, with 10 bases matching TRBD1. The CDR3 is 15 amino acids. The germline gives CDR1 SGHNT, CDR2 YENEEA. V shed 2 bases and J 3 bases; nucleotides not matched to a gene: 3. The CDR3 here is CASSLTGTGEETQYF. The CDR3 bases are TGTGCCAGCAGCTTAACCGGGACAGGGGAAGAGACCCAGTACTTC.

This clone was seen a single time. The V gene is TRBV4-3, the J gene TRBJ2-6; D possibly corresponds to TRBD1 (5 bases). The CDR3 loop spans 15 amino acids. Germline lookup yields CDR1 LGHNA and CDR2 YSLEER. Between the trimmed V and J ends, which lost 2 bases and 3 bases, there was a span of 8 bases. CDR3 sequence (DNA): TGCGCCAGCAGCCAACTGCAGGGTGGGGCCAACGTCCTGACTTTC. This translates into CASSQLQGGANVLTF.

This chain connects TRBV25-1 to TRBJ2-1, with 10 bases lining up with TRBD2. Germline CDR1 MGHDK, CDR2 SYGVNS. V dropped 0 bases and J dropped 15; count of bases not matched to a gene: 11. This CDR3 has 15 amino acids. The CDR3 sequence is CASSEYPSGRADGFF. As DNA, the CDR3 is TGTGCCAGCAGTGAATACCCGAGCGGGAGGGCCGATGGGTTCTTC.

The gene calls are TRBV5-6 and TRBJ2-7; 9 nucleotides line up with TRBD2. V trimming: 3 bases; J trimming: 4 bases; junction bases outside the gene matches: 8. The CDR3 is made up of 15 amino acids. CDR1 and CDR2 (germline): SGHDT, YYEEEE. The chain's CDR3 is CASSWIAGEGYEQYF. Here the CDR3 DNA reads TGTGCCAGCAGCTGGATAGCGGGGGAAGGTTACGAGCAGTACTTC.

This chain uses TRBV27 with TRBJ2-3, with no clear D. The CDR3 sequence is 15 residues long. Germline lookup yields CDR1 MNHEY and CDR2 SMNVEV (reference sequence). Trimming stripped 6 bases from V and 3 bases from J, with 16 bases between. The CDR3 nucleotides read TGTGCCAGCAGACGTACCCCTCGGATTACAGATACGCAGTATTTT. As protein: CASRRTPRITDTQYF.

The chain carries TRBV29-1 and TRBJ2-7; 14 positions match TRBD2. The CDR3 has 17 amino acids. Germline V gives CDR1 SQVTM, CDR2 ANQGSEA. With 6 bases clipped from V and 5 bases from J, the junction kept 15 bases outside the gene matches. CDR3 loop: CSVQKISGLAGDHEQYF. The DNA for the CDR3 is TGCAGCGTCCAAAAAATTTCGGGACTAGCGGGAGACCACGAGCAGTACTTC.